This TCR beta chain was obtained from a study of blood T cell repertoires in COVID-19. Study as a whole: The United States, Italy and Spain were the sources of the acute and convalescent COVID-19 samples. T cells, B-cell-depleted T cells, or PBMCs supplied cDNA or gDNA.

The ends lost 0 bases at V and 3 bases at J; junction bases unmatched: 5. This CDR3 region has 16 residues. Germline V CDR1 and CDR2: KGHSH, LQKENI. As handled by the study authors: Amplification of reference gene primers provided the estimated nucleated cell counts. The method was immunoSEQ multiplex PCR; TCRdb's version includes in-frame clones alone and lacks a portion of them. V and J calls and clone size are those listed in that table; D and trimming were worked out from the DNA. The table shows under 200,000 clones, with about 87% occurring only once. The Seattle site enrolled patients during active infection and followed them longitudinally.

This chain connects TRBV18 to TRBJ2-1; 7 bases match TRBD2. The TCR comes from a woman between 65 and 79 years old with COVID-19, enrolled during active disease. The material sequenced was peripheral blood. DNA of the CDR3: TGTGCCAGCTCACCACCAACGGGGGGTTTCTACAATGAGCAGTTCTTC. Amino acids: CASSPPTGGFYNEQFF.